A selection of T cell receptor beta chains follows, all from one sample in a study of radiotherapy plus CTLA-4 blockade in lung cancer. Profiling relied on immunoSEQ multiplex PCR, and the TCRdb table lists in-frame clones only, not all of them. The table lists 45,000 or so clones, over 75% of them singletons. Material: peripheral blood, obtained from a patient treated with radiotherapy plus ipilimumab. All receptors come from a human donor with non-small cell lung cancer whose response to radiotherapy plus ipilimumab could not be evaluated. CDR3s include the opening cysteine and the closing phenylalanine or tryptophan. A D gene is named only where the DNA matches it firmly. Only part of the rows carry a size: once, few, many, or a class if the clone is expanded.

d_call j_call v_call clone_size cdr3_length cdr3_nt cdr3_aa
TRBD2 TRBJ2-3 TRBV9 once 16 TGTGCCAGCAGCGTCGATAGCGGGAGCGCCCCGGATACGCAGTATTTT CASSVDSGSAPDTQYF
NA TRBJ2-1 TRBV7-2 NA 12 TGTGCCAGCAGCTTAAGTAAACTTGAGCAGTTCTTC CASSLSKLEQFF
TRBD2 TRBJ2-1 TRBV7-9 NA 15 TGTGCCAGCAGCTTAGGCGGGGGGGCGGGCAATGAGCAGTTCTTC CASSLGGGAGNEQFF
NA TRBJ2-5 TRBV11-2 NA 14 TGTGCCAGCAGCTTCCGCGCCTCCCAAGAGACCCAGTACTTC CASSFRASQETQYF
TRBD1 TRBJ2-2 TRBV29-1 NA 13 TGCAGCGTTGCGGACAGGGAGGCCGGGGAGCTGTTTTTT CSVADREAGELFF
NA TRBJ2-5 TRBV6-5 once 13 TGTGCCAGCAGTTACTCCGGGGAAAAGACCCAGTACTTC CASSYSGEKTQYF
TRBD2 TRBJ2-1 TRBV5-1 few 19 TGCGCCAGCAGCTGGGGTTCTGGAAGCCTAGCGGGAAGCTGGGATGAGCAGTTCTTC CASSWGSGSLAGSWDEQFF
NA TRBJ2-7 TRBV5-1 NA 16 TGCGCCAGCAACGAGTGGGAAGAGGGAGGAACCTACGAGCAGTACTTC CASNEWEEGGTYEQYF
NA TRBJ2-1 TRBV18 NA 16 TGTGCCAGCTCACGGGGCCCACGCGGCTCCTACAATGAGCAGTTCTTC CASSRGPRGSYNEQFF
TRBD1 TRBJ2-2 TRBV9 NA 15 TGTGCCAGCAGCGTGCGTGGACAGGACACCGGGGAGCTGTTTTTT CASSVRGQDTGELFF
TRBD1 TRBJ1-3 TRBV5-6 few 18 TGTGCCAGCAGCTTTCCCTCCGTAAACAGGGGCTCTGGAAACACCATATATTTT CASSFPSVNRGSGNTIYF
TRBD2 TRBJ2-5 TRBV10-2 NA 20 TGCGCCAGCAGTGCCTCACCAGGGGCGATTAGCGGGGGGTCCCAAGAGACCCAGTACTTC CASSASPGAISGGSQETQYF
NA TRBJ2-3 TRBV21-1 NA 15 TGTGCCAGCAGCAAAGTAGTTGAGGGCACAGATACGCAGTATTTT CASSKVVEGTDTQYF
NA TRBJ2-3 TRBV5-6 NA 13 TGTGCCAGCAGTCAATCGGGGGTATTTACGCAGTATTTT CASSQSGVFTQYF